This entry features one TCR beta chain sequence. Its antigen is unknown. The sample originates from a study of a mutant IDH1 vaccine in newly diagnosed glioma. On the study more broadly: Initiation of the vaccine course occurred 4-6 weeks after radiotherapy alone, or alongside temozolomide cycles.

The germline gives CDR1 LNHDA, CDR2 SQIVND (reference sequence). The CDR3 consists of 14 residues. The J segment lost 3 bases and the V segment lost 8 bases, leaving 8 bases of the junction unmatched. TCRdb keeps only in-frame clones here, not all; method: immunoSEQ multiplex PCR. The data hold some 42,000 clones, with approximately 85% observed a single time. Time point indicated: week 5, during vaccination. Each vaccine dose was 300 ug of mutant IDH1 20-mer peptide, with topical imiquimod. This chain links TRBV19 with TRBJ2-3; 7 bases are shared with TRBD2. This clonotype was obtained from a man aged 35 to 55 with glioma. Source: PBMCs, taken from a glioma patient whose treatment included an IDH1 peptide vaccine. CDR3 sequence: CASGGLGATDTQYF. In DNA form, the CDR3 reads TGTGCCAGTGGAGGACTAGGGGCGACAGATACGCAGTATTTT.